One sample yielded the 28 T cell receptor beta chains listed below, sequenced in a study of cytomegalovirus exposure and HLA in healthy donors. PCR was performed using 60 Vbeta and 13 Jbeta primers. Sequenced by immunoSEQ multiplex PCR; TCRdb stores in-frame clones only, minus some. Of approximately 200,000 clones detected, 79% appear once; the ten largest clones hold approximately 1.5%. Source material: PBMCs. All receptors come from a girl under 18 in good health and CMV-seropositive.

This clone came up a few times. The chain carries TRBV6-1 and TRBJ2-3, with D perhaps matching TRBD1 (5 bases). The V end lost 5 bases, the J end lost 7 bases, and 31 bases lay between the germline ends. The CDR3 loop spans 19 amino acids. Germline CDR1 and CDR2: MNHNS and SASEGT. CDR3 loop: CASSQGDSHPPPDRNTQYF. The CDR3 nucleotides read TGTGCCAGCAGTCAAGGCGACAGCCATCCTCCGCCAGATCGAAATACGCAGTATTTT.

The chain is built from TRBV4-3 and TRBJ2-7; 8 nucleotides line up with TRBD1. J was trimmed by 5 bases and V by 1 base; bases with no gene match: 19. The CDR3 contains 19 residues. From germline, CDR1 is LGHNA and CDR2 YSLEER. CDR3 sequence: CASSQGHQIGQGSWDEQYF. The CDR3 DNA sequence: TGCGCCAGCAGCCAAGGCCACCAGATCGGACAGGGTAGTTGGGACGAGCAGTACTTC.

J is TRBJ2-7 and V is TRBV13, with D tentatively TRBD1 (6 bases). Trimming removed 4 bases at V and 0 bases at J, with 19 bases between. The CDR3 length is 17 residues. Germline CDR1 PRHDT, CDR2 FYEKMQ (reference sequence). CDR3 loop: CASSSTPRDTSSYEQYF. DNA of the CDR3: TGTGCCAGCAGCTCAACCCCCCGGGACACCAGCTCCTACGAGCAGTACTTC.

In this sample, this clone turned up a few times. The chain carries TRBV6-5 and TRBJ1-4; D call uncertain. The CDR3 contains 13 residues. The V and J ends lost 6 bases and 2 bases respectively, with 7 bases between them. Germline lookup yields CDR1 MNHEY and CDR2 SVGAGI. The CDR3 loop is CASRRMTNEKLFF. CDR3 DNA: TGTGCCAGCAGGCGCATGACTAATGAAAAACTGTTTTTT.

The J gene is TRBJ2-3, the V gene TRBV7-2; 10 nucleotides align to TRBD1. CDR1 SGHTA and CDR2 FQGNSA come from the germline V gene. J gave up 1 base and V 4 bases, and 8 bases lay outside the gene matches. The CDR3 length is 17 residues. The CDR3 nucleotides are TGTGCCAGCAGCTCTACCCCCGGGACAGGGGGCACAGATACGCAGTATTTT. This translates into CASSSTPGTGGTDTQYF.

This rearrangement joins TRBV19 to TRBJ1-5; D call uncertain. Looked up from germline, CDR1 is LNHDA and CDR2 is SQIVND (reference sequence). The CDR3 runs to 15 residues. Trimming removed 4 bases at V and 0 bases at J, with 10 bases between. The CDR3 DNA reads as TGTGCCAGTAGTAGAGTGAGGGATAGCAATCAGCCCCAGCATTTT. Amino acid sequence: CASSRVRDSNQPQHF.

V usage is TRBV6-1 and J usage is TRBJ1-1; 7 bases are a match to TRBD1. The CDR3 loop spans 12 amino acids. CDR1 is MNHNS and CDR2 is SASEGT in the germline V gene. J lost 4 bases, V lost 10 bases, and 6 bases had no gene match. The CDR3: CANKGARTEAFF. CDR3 sequence (DNA): TGTGCCAACAAGGGGGCGCGCACTGAAGCTTTCTTT.

The genes are TRBV29-1 and TRBJ2-1; perhaps TRBD2 as D (5 bases). With 7 bases removed from V and 0 bases from J, the gap between germline ends came to 13 bases. Germline CDR1 reads SQVTM; CDR2 reads ANQGSEA. The CDR3 has 14 amino acids. The CDR3, as DNA: TGCAGCGGACGACGGGAAAGCTCCTACAATGAGCAGTTCTTC. Encoded protein: CSGRRESSYNEQFF.

This rearrangement joins TRBV4-1 to TRBJ2-4, with D tentatively TRBD2 (5 bases). The germline V gene encodes CDR1 MGHRA and CDR2 YSYEKL. The germline V and J ends were trimmed by 0 bases and 0 bases, with 12 bases remaining between them. The CDR3 totals 17 residues. CDR3 in amino acids: CASSQDRGGLAKNIQYF. For the CDR3, the DNA is TGCGCCAGCAGCCAAGATCGCGGCGGACTAGCCAAAAACATTCAGTACTTC.

The chain has TRBV11-2 and TRBJ1-4; TRBD1 is a possible D gene (6 bases). V was cut by 2 bases and J by 1 base, with 8 bases left in between. CDR1 and CDR2 (germline): SGHAT, FQNNGV. The CDR3 extends over 15 amino acids. This CDR3 is CASSLSGVTNEKLFF. The CDR3 DNA follows: TGTGCCAGCAGCTTATCAGGGGTAACTAATGAAAAACTGTTTTTT.

The chain employs TRBV5-4 and TRBJ2-7; tentatively, D is TRBD1 (5 bases). The CDR3 is made up of 14 amino acids. Germline loops: CDR1 SGHNT, CDR2 YYREEE (reference sequence). Trimming took off 0 bases at V and 7 bases at J, with 14 bases between the two ends. CDR3: CASSLEGRASEQYF. CDR3 coding DNA: TGTGCCAGCAGCTTGGAGGGGCGCGCATCTGAGCAGTACTTC.

This sequence joins TRBV5-5 and TRBJ1-1; no firm D call. Per the germline V gene, CDR1 is SGHKS and CDR2 is YYEKEE (reference sequence). The CDR3 has 13 amino acids. Trimming left V 3 bases short and J 6 bases short, with 12 bases between. CDR3 protein: CASSSPNQAEAFF. DNA for the CDR3: TGTGCCAGCAGCTCCCCGAACCAGGCTGAAGCTTTCTTT.

This chain connects TRBV2 to TRBJ1-5; no reliable D call. The CDR3 extends over 14 amino acids. CDR1 is SNHLY, CDR2 FYNNEI, per germline. V lost 3 bases, J lost 2 bases, and 8 bases lay in between. In nucleotides, the CDR3 is TGTGCCAGCAGTGATACCGGGGGCAATCAGCCCCAGCATTTT. Translating gives CASSDTGGNQPQHF.

This clone was observed a few times. Compared with germline, one end of the junction differs, possibly owing to a read error. The V gene is TRBV2, the J gene TRBJ1-4; D is undetermined. CDR3 length equals 14 residues. Germline assignment: CDR1 SNHLY and CDR2 FYNNEI. The CDR3 loop reads CASKEKAAYEKLFF. CDR3 nucleotide sequence: TGTGCTAGCAAGGAGAAGGCGGCATACGAAAAACTGTTTTTT.

The chain couples TRBV30 to TRBJ2-7; 10 bases match TRBD1. Per germline, CDR1 GTSNPN and CDR2 SVGIG (reference sequence). V dropped 2 bases and J dropped 4; count of bases not matched to a gene: 5. This CDR3 is built from 14 residues. CDR3: CAWSLGTGEYEQYF. CDR3 in DNA: TGTGCCTGGAGTCTAGGGACAGGGGAGTACGAGCAGTACTTC.

The CDR3 DNA reads TGTGCCTGGAGTATTGCAGGTAGCTATGGCTACACCTTC. As protein: CAWSIAGSYGYTF. V gene TRBV30 combines with J gene TRBJ1-2; D is uncertain. Looked up from germline, CDR1 is GTSNPN and CDR2 is SVGIG (reference sequence). Trimming removed 2 bases at V and 4 bases at J, with 11 bases between. CDR3 length: 13 residues. Full variable domain (outside the CDR3, taken from reference TRBV30 and TRBJ1-2): SQTIHQWPATLVQPVGSPLSLECTVEGTSNPNLYWYRQAAGRGLQLLFYSVGIGQISSEVPQNLSASRPQDRQFILSSKKLLLSDSGFYLCAWSIAGSYGYTFGSGTRLTVV.

This clone was detected once. The rearrangement joins TRBV7-8 to TRBJ1-6, with 7 bases that match TRBD1. The V and J ends lost 2 bases and 7 bases, in that order; junction bases with no gene match: 8. Germline loops: CDR1 SGHVS, CDR2 FQNEAQ. The CDR3 is 16 residues long. This CDR3 is CASSLRQGIGNSPLHF. CDR3 coding DNA: TGTGCCAGCAGCTTAAGACAGGGTATAGGGAATTCACCCCTCCACTTT.

The chain is built from TRBV27 and TRBJ2-7, with D possibly matching TRBD1 (6 bases). Trimming shortened V by 3 bases and J by 6 bases, and 18 bases separated the two germline ends. From germline, CDR1 is MNHEY and CDR2 SMNVEV (reference sequence). The CDR3 sequence is 15 residues long. The CDR3 DNA reads TGTGCCAGCAGTTTCGCCCCTATAACAGGGTCCGAGCAGTACTTC. Protein product: CASSFAPITGSEQYF.

The J gene is TRBJ2-5, the V gene TRBV5-1; possible D gene TRBD2, 5 bases. The V gene lost 8 bases and the J gene lost 3 bases, with 14 bases spanning the gap. This CDR3 comprises 13 residues. The germline gives CDR1 SGHRS, CDR2 YFSETQ. The CDR3 spells CASTGLVEETQYF. The CDR3 DNA reads TGCGCCAGTACCGGACTCGTTGAAGAGACCCAGTACTTC.

The chain recombines TRBV11-2 with TRBJ1-2; 8 nucleotides match TRBD1. The CDR3 spans 17 residues. J was trimmed by 4 bases and V by 1 base; bases with no gene match: 11. CDR1 and CDR2 from the germline V gene are SGHAT and FQNNGV. CDR3: CASSLGRTGLGSYGYTF. Here the CDR3 DNA reads TGTGCCAGCAGCTTAGGAAGGACAGGGCTTGGGTCCTATGGCTACACCTTC.

V is TRBV5-8 and J is TRBJ1-5; D call uncertain. Trimming pared 7 bases from V and 0 bases from J, leaving 17 bases between. Germline V lookup: CDR1 SGHTS, CDR2 YDEGEE. The CDR3 sequence is 16 residues long. The CDR3 region has the DNA TGTGCCAGCCTACTCGTAGTAAGCCTTAGCAATCAGCCCCAGCATTTT. Translating it yields CASLLVVSLSNQPQHF.

V usage is TRBV19 and J usage is TRBJ1-2; weak D call: TRBD1 (5 bases). The CDR3 totals 17 residues. CDR1 is LNHDA and CDR2 is SQIVND in the germline V gene (reference sequence). The germline V and J ends were trimmed by 3 bases and 5 bases, with 22 bases remaining between them. CDR3: CASSIPQGPPTGYGYTF. The CDR3, as DNA: TGTGCCAGTAGTATTCCCCAGGGTCCCCCCACCGGATATGGCTACACCTTC. Supplemented by reference TRBV19 and TRBJ1-2, the full variable domain reads DGGITQSPKYLFRKEGQNVTLSCEQNLNHDAMYWYRQDPGQGLRLIYYSQIVNDFQKGDIAEGYSVSREKKESFPLTVTSAQKNPTAFYLCASSIPQGPPTGYGYTFGSGTRLTVV.

The V gene is TRBV9, the J gene TRBJ1-1, with TRBD1 identical over 7 bases. CDR3 length: 12 amino acids. V lost 3 bases, J lost 14 bases, and 10 bases stayed unmatched. Germline loops: CDR1 SGDLS, CDR2 YYNGEE. The CDR3 sequence is CASSDPGQLGFF. CDR3 in DNA: TGTGCCAGCAGCGACCCGGGACAGCTTGGCTTCTTT.

The chain's CDR3 is CAISPGDNQPQHF. In nucleotides, the CDR3 is TGTGCCATCAGTCCCGGGGACAATCAGCCCCAGCATTTT. This sequence joins TRBV10-3 and TRBJ1-5; D is uncertain. CDR1 and CDR2 from the germline V gene are ENHRY and SYGVKD. The CDR3 extends over 13 amino acids. V lost 5 bases to trimming and J lost 3 bases, with 8 bases between them.

V is TRBV5-5 and J is TRBJ2-7; TRBD2 aligns across 11 bases. The V gene end was trimmed by 4 bases and the J gene end by 2 bases; junction bases not matched to a gene: 5. CDR1 is SGHKS and CDR2 is YYEKEE in the germline V gene (reference sequence). The CDR3 contains 15 residues. The CDR3 DNA reads TGTGCCAGCAGCCTTGTAGCGGGGGGGACCTACGAGCAGTACTTC. Its protein product is CASSLVAGGTYEQYF.

This clone was detected a few times. The chain links TRBV7-9 to TRBJ2-1, with 10 bases that match TRBD2. The CDR3 has 15 residues. Germline CDR1 and CDR2: SEHNR and FQNEAQ (reference sequence). J was trimmed by 3 bases and V by 11 bases; bases with no gene match: 10. This chain's CDR3 is CAPSGLAADYNEQFF. The CDR3 DNA reads as TGTGCCCCCTCTGGACTAGCGGCGGACTACAATGAGCAGTTCTTC.

The V call is TRBV5-1, the J call TRBJ1-1; D call uncertain. The CDR3 extends over 15 amino acids. The germline CDR1 and CDR2 sequences are SGHRS and YFSETQ. Trimming shortened V by 1 base and J by 1 base, and 11 bases separated the two germline ends. CDR3 nucleotides: TGCGCCAGCAGCTTGTCTCCGAACAGGAACACTGAAGCTTTCTTT. Translating it yields CASSLSPNRNTEAFF.

The chain carries TRBV11-3 and TRBJ2-5, with 8 bases aligning to TRBD2. This CDR3 has 15 residues. V gave up 5 bases and J gave up 4 bases; unmatched junction bases: 9. The germline V gene encodes CDR1 SGHNT and CDR2 YENEEA. The CDR3 here is CASSPGGGFGETQYF. The CDR3 nucleotides are TGTGCCAGCAGCCCGGGGGGGGGCTTCGGAGAGACCCAGTACTTC.